The clone carrying this T cell receptor beta chain came up a few times. Its antigen is currently unknown. The CDR3 is 14 amino acids. From germline, CDR1 is MDHEN and CDR2 SYDVKM. J gave up 5 bases and V 6 bases, and 8 bases lay outside the gene matches. This entry belongs to a study of cytomegalovirus exposure and HLA in healthy donors. Study-wide context: Previous work identified roughly 120 million unique TCR beta sequences from around 200 million T cells.

When sampled, the donors appeared nominally healthy, though they likely had unrecorded immune exposures. Researchers ran the PCR with 60 Vbeta and 13 Jbeta primers. Using immunoSEQ multiplex PCR, the repertoire was profiled, and TCRdb retains in-frame clones only, with some absent. The data hold some 85,000 clones, with approximately 88% observed a single time. Whole-study results and caveats: Among TCR beta chains, those listed as cytomegalovirus-associated numbered more than 150. As a later analysis showed, a missense DCLRE1C variant was linked to trimming of TCR beta V- and J-genes.

Specimen: PBMCs. The receptor's source is a young man in good health and CMV-seronegative. The rearrangement links TRBV28 to TRBJ1-1; the match to TRBD1 covers 8 bases. In DNA form, the CDR3 reads TGTGCCAGCAGCCTCAGGGGGCGGCGGACTGAAGCTTTCTTT. Encoded protein: CASSLRGRRTEAFF.